This T cell receptor beta chain was profiled in a study of control samples from healthy donors and cancer patients. Profiling relied on immunoSEQ multiplex PCR, and the TCRdb table lists in-frame clones only, not all of them. The repertoire includes around 250,000 clones, roughly 80% of them detected once, and about an eighth sits in the top ten. This clone has a single count. Trimming left V 4 bases short and J 2 bases short, with 12 bases between. CDR1 SGHNT and CDR2 YYREEE come from the germline V gene (reference sequence). The CDR3 is made up of 15 amino acids. The clonotype originates from a woman aged 55-69 years with lung cancer. Sequenced: PBMCs. The chain uses TRBV5-4 and TRBJ2-2; D remains unclear. This CDR3 is CASSPVATNTGELFF. The CDR3 DNA is TGTGCCAGCAGCCCCGTGGCTACCAACACCGGGGAGCTGTTTTTT.